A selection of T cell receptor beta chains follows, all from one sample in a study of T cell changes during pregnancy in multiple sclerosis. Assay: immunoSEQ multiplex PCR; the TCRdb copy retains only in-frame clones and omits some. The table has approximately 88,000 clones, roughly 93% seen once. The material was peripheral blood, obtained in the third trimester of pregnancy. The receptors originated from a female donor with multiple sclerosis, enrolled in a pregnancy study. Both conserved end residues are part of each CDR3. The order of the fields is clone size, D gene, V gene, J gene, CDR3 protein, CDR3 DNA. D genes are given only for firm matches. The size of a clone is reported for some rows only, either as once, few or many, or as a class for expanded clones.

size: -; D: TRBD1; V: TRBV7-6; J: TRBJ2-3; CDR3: CASSLGGGMGTDTQYF; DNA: TGTGCCAGCAGCTTAGGAGGGGGCATGGGCACAGATACGCAGTATTTT
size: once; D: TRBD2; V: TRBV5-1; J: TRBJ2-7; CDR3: CASSLGQAGEQYF; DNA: TGCGCCAGCAGCTTGGGGCAAGCGGGAGAGCAGTACTTC
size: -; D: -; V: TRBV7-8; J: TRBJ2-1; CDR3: CASSLLGTGRFDVNEQFF; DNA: TGTGCCAGCAGCTTATTAGGAACTGGGAGGTTTGATGTGAATGAGCAGTTCTTC
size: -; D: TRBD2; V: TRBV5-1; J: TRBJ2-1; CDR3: CASSLGLAGYSSYNEQFF; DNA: TGCGCCAGCAGCTTGGGACTAGCGGGTTACAGCTCCTACAATGAGCAGTTCTTC
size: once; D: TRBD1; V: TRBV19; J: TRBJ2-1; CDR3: CASRTRQGARDNEQFF; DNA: TGTGCCAGTAGAACCAGACAGGGGGCTAGGGACAATGAGCAGTTCTTC
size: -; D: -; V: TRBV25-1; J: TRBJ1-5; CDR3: CASSDDGQKGNQPQHF; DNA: TGTGCCAGCAGTGACGACGGACAGAAAGGCAATCAGCCCCAGCATTTT
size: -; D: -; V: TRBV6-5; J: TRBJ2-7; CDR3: CASSFGVDAYEQYF; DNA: TGTGCCAGCAGTTTCGGGGTAGATGCCTACGAGCAGTACTTC
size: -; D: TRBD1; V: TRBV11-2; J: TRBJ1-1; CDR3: CASSLAGRGRGEAFF; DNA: TGTGCCAGCAGCTTAGCTGGCAGGGGGCGAGGTGAAGCTTTCTTT
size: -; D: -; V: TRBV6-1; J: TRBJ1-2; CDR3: CASSERGKLVDGYTF; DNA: TGTGCCAGCAGTGAAAGAGGCAAATTGGTGGATGGCTACACCTTC
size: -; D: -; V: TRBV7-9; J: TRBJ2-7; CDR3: CASSAGQSESGQYF; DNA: TGTGCCAGCAGTGCGGGACAGTCAGAGTCTGGGCAGTACTTC
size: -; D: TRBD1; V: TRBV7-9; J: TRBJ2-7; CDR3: CASSLGTVNYEQYF; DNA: TGTGCCAGCAGCCTCGGGACAGTCAACTACGAGCAGTACTTC
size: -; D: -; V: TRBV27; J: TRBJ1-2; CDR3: CASSFLQGPGYGYTF; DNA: TGTGCCAGCAGTTTCCTTCAGGGGCCGGGGTATGGCTACACCTTC
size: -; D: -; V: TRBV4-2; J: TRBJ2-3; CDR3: CASSQERSRSITDTQYF; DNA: TGTGCCAGCAGCCAAGAAAGGAGTAGGTCTATCACAGATACGCAGTATTTT
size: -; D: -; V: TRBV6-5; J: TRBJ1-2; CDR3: CASSPVRGWDGYTF; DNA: TGTGCCAGCAGCCCGGTGAGGGGGTGGGATGGCTACACCTTC
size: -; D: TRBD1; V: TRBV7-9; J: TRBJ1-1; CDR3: CASSWRGTGALNTEAFF; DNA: TGTGCCAGCAGCTGGAGGGGCACAGGGGCGCTGAACACTGAAGCTTTCTTT
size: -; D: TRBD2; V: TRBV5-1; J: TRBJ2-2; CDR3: CASSHRTSGGTGELFF; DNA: TGCGCCAGCAGCCACCGGACTAGCGGGGGAACCGGGGAGCTGTTTTTT
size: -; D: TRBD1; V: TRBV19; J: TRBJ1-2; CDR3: CASSLHRDRSYGYTF; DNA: TGTGCCAGTAGTCTACATCGGGACAGGAGCTATGGCTACACCTTC
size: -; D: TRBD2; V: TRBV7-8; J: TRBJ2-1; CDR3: CASSGLASYNEQFF; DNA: TGTGCCAGCAGCGGACTAGCGAGCTACAATGAGCAGTTCTTC
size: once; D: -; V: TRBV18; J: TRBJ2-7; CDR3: CASSPQARDTDEQYF; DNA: TGTGCCAGCTCACCACAAGCGAGGGACACCGACGAGCAGTACTTC
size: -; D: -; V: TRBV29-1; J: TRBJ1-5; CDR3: CSVAQAPNQPQHF; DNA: TGCAGCGTTGCGCAGGCCCCCAATCAGCCCCAGCATTTT
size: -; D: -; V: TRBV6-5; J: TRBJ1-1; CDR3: CASSPDWDTEAFF; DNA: TGTGCCAGCAGCCCCGACTGGGACACTGAAGCTTTCTTT
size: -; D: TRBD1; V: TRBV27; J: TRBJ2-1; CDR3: CASSWGTGGQNEQFF; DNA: TGTGCCAGCAGCTGGGGCACAGGGGGCCAAAATGAGCAGTTCTTC
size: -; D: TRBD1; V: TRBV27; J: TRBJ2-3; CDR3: CASSRTHRDRDPTDTQYF; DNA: TGTGCCAGCAGTCGCACCCACCGGGACAGGGATCCCACAGATACGCAGTATTTT
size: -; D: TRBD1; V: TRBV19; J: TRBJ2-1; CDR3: CASSPWDSSYNEQFF; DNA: TGTGCCAGTAGTCCGTGGGACAGCTCCTACAATGAGCAGTTCTTC